This TCR beta chain was sequenced for a study of cytomegalovirus exposure and HLA in healthy donors (TCRdb year 2017). Looking at the study overall: An earlier analysis of roughly 610 of the donors reported about 300 Gb of sequence data and 95 million to 130 million unique TCR beta sequences obtained from some 170 million T cells. Every repertoire in the discovery cohort had been generated on one and the same sequencing platform. Among some 400 genotyped donors of the cohort, an average of roughly 230,000 unique TCR beta nucleotide sequences was sequenced per donor, of which about 18% were non-productive. An earlier analysis of 587 of the donors used high-throughput TCR beta sequencing to judge whether each TCR beta V gene segment behaved as functional or pseudogenic. The number of typed donors differed by locus: roughly 629-640 for A, B, C, DRB1 and DQB1; some 500 for DQA1; 606 for DPA1; and around 470 for DPB1. HLA typing included class I and class II loci at four-digit resolution. The study was designed to test whether signatures of past pathogen exposure could be identified by cataloging public T cell receptors. Around 300 gigabases of sequencing data and approximately 84 million unique TCR sequences were included in an early release covering roughly 600 HLA-typed donors. About five DR-DQ haplotypes were handled as single units for association and clustering, since linkage in the cohort was strong. In addition to the first cohort of 666 subjects, a separate validation cohort of over 90 different subjects was used. A later genetic analysis used genome-wide SNP genotypes for about three fifths of the roughly 700 donors, treating that subset as a discovery cohort. A later analysis re-analyzed previously published TCR beta repertoires from approximately 700 donors and added high-resolution HLA genotyping to study TCR occurrence patterns. The T cell repertoires of around 670 subjects were profiled by immunosequencing and related to cytomegalovirus serostatus. Of the roughly 400 genotyped donors, 81% were placed in the genetic ancestry cluster associated with self-reported Caucasian donors. Donor age, sex, ethnicity and CMV serostatus were compiled alongside the repertoire data. To predict cytomegalovirus infection status, the study brought together high-throughput TCR immunosequencing, statistical association of individual TCRs with disease status, and machine learning. Rather than using new phenotypic data, the later analysis identified candidate immune exposures from TCR beta sequences and from how often those sequences occurred across donors.

The cohort consisted of 600 to 700 healthy bone marrow donors. Cohort members were all nominally healthy when sampled, although unrecorded immune exposures were likely present. The donor tested CMV seropositive and was one of the 289 seropositive cohort members. Every donor gave a peripheral blood sample, and the peripheral blood mononuclear cells from that sample were used for TCR beta sequencing. Genomic DNA extraction from the blood cell samples was performed with the Qiagen DNeasy Blood Extraction Kit. A note on this clone: The specificity of this receptor is unknown. Nothing much larger sits one base from this clone, and base qualities are not available.

The method was the immunoSEQ multiplex PCR assay. For the multiplex PCR, a mixture combining 60 forward primers for TCR Vbeta segments and 13 reverse primers for TCR Jbeta segments was used. The CDR3 region of rearranged TCR beta genes was amplified from genomic DNA by a multiplex PCR assay. On the Illumina HiSeq System, the amplified TCR beta libraries were sequenced as 87-base-pair reads. Regarding the original processing steps: A later analysis counted around 72 million unique TCR beta chains across the 600 to 850 repertoires, and some 11 million of these chains were shared by at least two donors. A nearest-neighbor algorithm error-corrected the raw reads and collapsed the reads into unique sequences, merging closely related sequences to remove PCR and sequencing errors. V, D and J gene segments were assigned by aligning CDR3 sequences to IMGT reference sequences. For a sequence to be retained, at least a six-nucleotide match to both a V gene segment and a J gene segment was required. Rearrangements were called productive when the CDR3 lacked stop codons and stayed in frame with V and J; all others were non-productive. CDR3 was defined by IMGT convention, running from the second conserved V-encoded cysteine to the conserved J-encoded phenylalanine. The earlier analysis of 587 of the donors excluded sequences that lacked an unambiguous match to a single V gene segment. An earlier analysis of roughly 590 of the donors called V segments functional above 56.7% productive rearrangements and segregating when the between-donor standard deviation exceeded 5%. To diagnose cytomegalovirus status from the catalog of TCR beta chain sequences, a statistical classification framework was built. A later analysis assigned V and J genes by comparing TCR nucleotide sequences with IMGT/GENE-DB human TR gene sequences. In a later analysis, CDR3 sequences and most-parsimonious VDJ recombination scenarios were assigned using the TCRdist pipeline. In a later analysis, each TCR beta chain was defined by its CDR3 amino acid sequence together with its V-gene family, and reads lacking a unique V-gene family were excluded. To address suspected cross-contamination and a sequencing artifact, a later analysis removed around 600 highly shared, low-generation-probability nucleotide sequences. In a later analysis, a clonal expansion index for each public chain was calculated from normalized within-repertoire ranks of inferred template counts. In a later analysis, generation probabilities were computed with a VDJ recombination model fitted to out-of-frame rearrangements, and the resulting probabilities were checked against IGoR. Hypergeometric tests were used in a later analysis to score TCR-TCR, TCR-HLA and TCR-CMV co-occurrence, with a repertoire-size bias correction applied to the TCR pairs. False discovery rates were estimated in a later analysis by permuting HLA or CMV assignments 20 times. In a later analysis, co-occurring TCRs were grouped using DBSCAN, with TCRdist sequence similarity added in when clustering inside HLA-allele-positive subsets. Repertoires with fewer than 30,000 or more than 120,000 public chains, plus five repertoires with anomalous nucleotide sharing, were excluded from co-occurrence clustering. The immuneACCESS repertoire file appears here via TCRdb, limited to in-frame rearrangements. These files lack a portion of the clones; in checked studies, under half of the deficit traces to unresolved V genes, and the cause of the others is not known. That table gives V, J and clone size, and the DNA gave D and trimming. Recorded for this sample are 95,000 to 130,000 clones; around three quarters of them occurred a single time. The leading ten clones occupy 3.5% to 4.5% of the sample.

Study-wide findings and limitations: A later analysis associated 17,000 or so TCR beta sequences with specific HLA alleles at a false discovery rate of 0.05. Correlated functional status among segregating V segments might reflect linkage disequilibrium, but an unknown experimental factor could not be ruled out. In a later analysis, most CMV-associated TCR beta chains were found to appear HLA-restricted, with HLA associations seemingly driven largely by CMV exposure. A later genetic analysis associated a missense DCLRE1C variant with V-gene and J-gene trimming of TCR beta chains, and an independent cohort replicated the association. Assigning TCR associations to individual alleles was difficult when HLA alleles, especially DR and DQ, strongly co-occurred. Most TCR sequences were observed very rarely across donors, whereas some public TCRs were present in many individuals. Because counts were too low, roughly 18 rarely observed V segments, including chromosome 9 orphons, were left out of the earlier analysis of 587 of the donors. The 87-base-pair reads could not distinguish some IMGT-functional V segments, including TRBV6-2 and TRBV6-3, so those segments were excluded. Broadly in line with IMGT annotations, most TCR beta V segments showed up in productive rearrangements about 87% or about 30% of the time in an earlier analysis of several hundred of the donors. According to the authors, the approach could potentially be generalized to other disease states and immunological phenotypes. The sequencing pipeline was judged likely to have produced a cluster of highly shared sequence variants as a technical artifact. Several of the top co-occurrence clusters appeared to be linked to parvovirus B19, influenza, CMV and Epstein-Barr virus, according to a later analysis. According to a later analysis, TCR association rates differed among HLA loci, with DRB1 alleles showing the most associated TCRs and HLA-C alleles showing the fewest. According to a later genetic analysis, donors in an Asian-associated ancestry cluster had fewer N-insertions in productive TCRs than the roughly 670-donor mean. Presence/absence analyses assumed roughly uniform sequencing depth across donors, an assumption that may not hold. In vitro tests confirmed that three of the cytomegalovirus-associated TCR beta chains recognize cytomegalovirus antigens. In the study, around 150 TCR beta chains were listed as associated with cytomegalovirus. Because HLA typing was unavailable for some donors at each locus, only the typed subset was used in association tests. Compared with equally common non-associated chains, HLA-associated TCR beta chains in a later analysis were more clonally expanded and had lower generation probabilities. This cohort had only TCR beta chains sequenced, and the lack of alpha or paired-chain data limited which features could be detected. A further reported finding was that TCR beta sequences accurately predicted the HLA-A and HLA-B alleles for most subjects in the first cohort. CMV serostatus was the only immune exposure information available for the cohort. Cytomegalovirus status was reported to be diagnosed by the classifier with high specificity and sensitivity in both the original and validation cohorts.

Based on the germline V gene, the CDR1 and CDR2 sequences are LGHNA and YSLEER. Including cysteine and phenylalanine, the CDR3 has 15 amino acids. Kept here is only the CDR3 DNA, which spans 45 bases and is read in frame from base 1. V lost 4 bases and J lost 1 base, and the count of bases not matched to a germline gene is 6. The TCR originated in a man under 40 in good health and CMV-seropositive. The sample comprised PBMCs. Recombination connected TRBV4-3 to TRBJ1-1, with 7 bases matching TRBD1. The CDR3 protein sequence reads: CASSRPGQKNTEAFF. The DNA sequence follows: TGCGCCAGCAGCCGGCCGGGACAGAAGAACACTGAAGCTTTCTTT.